Ten or more counts support the clone carrying this TCR beta chain. The antigen remains undetermined. The data were taken from a study of HIV-infected patients and healthy controls. Findings and limits, study-wide: CDR3 sharing between individuals was lower in HIV-infected patients than in healthy controls. Healthy controls carried many MAIT alpha-chain CDR3s, while HIV+ repertoires had few.

Approximately 500 ng RNA was reverse transcribed with alpha and beta constant-region primers. Using multiplexing indices, alpha and beta chain libraries were generated apart by chain-specific third strand synthesis. Each cDNA molecule was barcoded, and a single primer pair amplified each chain. Each molecule carried a 12-nucleotide identifier made of two joined random hexamers added before amplification. TCRdb passed the 5' RACE reads through MiXCR, listing each CDR3 protein once. Among approximately 22,000 distinct CDR3 sequences, approximately 9% were seen once, and the ten largest hold 3.5% to 4.5%. All unsorted peripheral T cells were captured because whole blood was used without fractionation. The sample comprised blood. The TCR was taken from an adult in good health.

CDR3 in amino acids: CASTRSGVSGGSIYEQYF. The CDR3 nucleotides are TGTGCCAGCACCCGTAGCGGGGTTAGCGGGGGATCTATCTACGAGCAGTACTTC. The chain employs TRBV7-2 and TRBJ2-7; 9 bases line up with TRBD2. Germline CDR1 SGHTA, CDR2 FQGNSA. The CDR3 sequence is 18 residues long. Germline trimming cut 7 bases from V and 3 bases from J; bases unmatched to any gene: 19.